This TCR beta chain was identified in a study of breast tumors, draining lymph nodes, adjacent tissues. Axillary draining lymph nodes of breast cancer patients supplied the node samples. Note on this clonotype: What it recognizes is unknown.

From the multiplex PCR reads, TCRdb called clonotypes with MiXCR, one entry per CDR3 protein. The table lists around 150,000 distinct CDR3 sequences, about 20% of them singletons. Study-wide findings and caveats: That most tumor T cells come from lymph nodes remained unproven. Tumor and nontumor repertoires were significantly more similar in luminal-like than in basal-like breast cancer. Data fit most tumor T cells coming from lymph node, expanding in tumor. Compared with lymph nodes, tumors were less diverse; compared with nontumor tissue, more.

Sequences were obtained from axillary lymph node tissue. The clonotype originates from a female donor with breast cancer. Some clones in this sample may be carry-over from other donors' samples.

The CDR3 DNA is TGTGCCAGCTCACCTGGGACAGGGCCAAACTACGAGCAGTACTTC. This gives the protein CASSPGTGPNYEQYF. The genes are TRBV18 and TRBJ2-7; TRBD1 aligns across 9 bases. Trimming cost V 3 bases and J 3 bases; bases outside gene matches: 6. This CDR3 has 15 amino acids. Germline CDR1 reads KGHSH; CDR2 reads LQKENI.